This TCR beta chain is drawn from a study of T cell responses to AZD1222 COVID-19 vaccine. The CDR3 length is 15 residues. CDR1 and CDR2 from the germline V gene are SGHAT and FQDESV (reference sequence). After removal of 4 bases from V and 6 bases from J, the junction contained 5 bases not matched to a gene. The table came from immunoSEQ multiplex PCR; TCRdb's copy has only in-frame clones and leaves some out. The sample contains 85,000 to 100,000 clones, 86% of which appear only once. Notes on this clone: No antigen is known for it.

Study-wide points: Of the AZD1222 recipients, only 5 or 6 were seropositive at baseline. The study sampled repertoires only after the peak T cell response. Reports indicate that nearly half of spike-specific TCRs are directed at unmutated variant regions.

This TCR was recovered from an adult in good health. V is TRBV11-1 and J is TRBJ2-1; 11 nucleotides align to TRBD2. The sequencing used peripheral blood, collected on day 0 of AZD1222 vaccination. CDR3: CASSSIAGGINEQFF. The CDR3 DNA sequence: TGTGCCAGCAGCTCAATAGCGGGAGGGATCAATGAGCAGTTCTTC.